These 25 T cell receptor beta chains share one sample of origin, sequenced in a study of tumor-infiltrating lymphocytes in primary liver carcinoma. From roughly 0.55 ug of total RNA, TCR beta-specific cDNA was reverse-transcribed using a constant-region primer. Libraries covering TCR beta were generated through three nested multiplex PCR rounds (using a slightly modified ARM-PCR). With TRBV1-TRBV30 forward primers and a C-beta reverse primer, the first two PCR rounds were run for about 10 cycles each. Using its own MiXCR run on the multiplex PCR reads, TCRdb lists one record per CDR3 protein. The sample has some 190,000 distinct CDR3 sequences, just under 85% seen once; the top ten hold roughly 20%. Without any cell sorting, roughly 20-32 mg of bulk tissue yielded co-extracted RNA and DNA. The sequenced material came from tumor tissue from primary liver carcinoma. The receptors shown here come from a man aged 35-49 years with primary liver carcinoma and hepatitis B virus infection.

This clonotype appeared a single time. The V call is TRBV4-1, the J call TRBJ2-1; TRBD1 aligns across 9 bases. Germline CDR1 MGHRA, CDR2 YSYEKL. This CDR3 has 16 amino acids. The J segment lost 8 bases and the V segment lost 2 bases, leaving 10 bases of the junction unmatched. Written as DNA, the CDR3 is TGCGCCAGCAGCCAACTTGGGACAGGGTTATACGATGAGCAGTTCTTC. Translating gives CASSQLGTGLYDEQFF.

This clonotype was seen many times. The chain recombines TRBV30 with TRBJ2-6; maybe TRBD1 (5 bases). V lost 3 bases and J 1 base, leaving 10 bases between the germline ends. Germline values: CDR1 GTSNPN, CDR2 SVGIG (reference sequence). The length of the CDR3 is 15 residues. The CDR3 reads CAWRSTGSGANVLTF. CDR3 bases: TGTGCCTGGAGATCCACAGGATCTGGGGCCAACGTCCTGACTTTC.

This clonotype was counted a few times. This sequence may be a read error, since a much larger clone differs from it by one base. The chain carries TRBV10-3 and TRBJ1-2; D is uncertain. The CDR3 sequence is 15 residues long. Looked up from germline, CDR1 is ENHRY and CDR2 is SYGVKD. This CDR3 reads CAIGESWRNNYGYTF. CDR3 in DNA: TGTGCCATCGGTGAGTCGTGGCGGAATAACTATGGCTACACCTTC.

This clonotype was counted once. It is likely a read error, because the conserved phenylalanine at the end of the CDR3 is missing. This chain joins TRBV29-1 and TRBJ2-3; D is uncertain. The germline V gene encodes CDR1 SQVTM and CDR2 ANQGSEA. The ends were cut back, 6 bases at V and 0 bases at J, with 10 bases in the middle. CDR3 length equals 13 residues. The CDR3 sequence: CSVGLESTDTQYC. For the CDR3, the DNA is TGCAGCGTGGGCTTAGAAAGCACAGATACGCAGTATTGT.

A note on this clonotype: One junction end disagrees with the germline gene, perhaps due to a read error. The chain joins TRBV10-3 to TRBJ1-3, with unresolved D. Germline V gives CDR1 ENHRY, CDR2 SYGVKD. This CDR3 spans 14 amino acids. In DNA, the CDR3 is TGTGTCACAAAAGAACCGGACTCCCGAAACACCATACATTTT. This sequence encodes CVTKEPDSRNTIHF.

A remark on this clonotype: The junction and the germline gene differ at one end; a read error may be behind it. This chain connects TRBV6-2 or TRBV6-3 to TRBJ2-7, with 10 bases matching TRBD2. Germline values: CDR1 MNHEY, CDR2 SVGEGT. CDR3 size: 13 residues. CDR3 residues: CAGRGSGRYEQYF. The CDR3 region has the DNA TGTGCCGGCAGGGGTAGCGGGAGGTACGAGCAGTACTTC.

Worth noting for this clonotype: One junction end disagrees with the germline gene, perhaps due to a read error. CDR3 sequence (DNA): TGTGCCAGCAGATTCGATAGGGGGCCATCAGCCCCAGCATTT. Its protein product is CASRFDRGPSAPAF. V gene TRBV12-3 or TRBV12-4 combines with J gene TRBJ1-5; 7 bases are a match to TRBD1. This CDR3 is 14 amino acids long.

On this clonotype: One junction end disagrees with the germline gene, perhaps due to a read error. The chain joins TRBV12-3 or TRBV12-4 to TRBJ2-5; D uncertain. This CDR3 is 13 amino acids long. The CDR3: CASSLRSEEAQYF. Written as DNA, the CDR3 is TGTGCCAGCAGTTTGAGGTCAGAAGAGGCCCAGTATTTC.

This clonotype was seen a handful of times. An end of the junction does not agree with germline; a read error may underlie this. V and J are TRBV28 and TRBJ1-2, with D possibly matching TRBD1 (6 bases). In germline, CDR1 is MDHEN, CDR2 SYDVKM. This CDR3 has 17 amino acids. The CDR3: CVSRTGKRSGASYGYTF. Here the CDR3 DNA reads TGTGTCAGCAGAACAGGGAAGAGGAGCGGAGCGAGCTATGGCTACACCTTC.

To note about this clonotype: One junction end disagrees with the germline gene, perhaps due to a read error. The V and J genes are TRBV6-1 and TRBJ2-3; D unclear. The CDR3 has 12 residues. In germline, CDR1 is MNHNS, CDR2 SASEGT. DNA for the CDR3: TGTGTCAGTAAGCCCAGCACAGATACGCGGTATTTT. Protein sequence: CVSKPSTDTRYF.

Details on this clonotype: Germline and junction disagree at one end, which may indicate a read error. This chain links TRBV30 with TRBJ2-7, with TRBD1 identical over 10 bases. The germline V gene has CDR1 GTSNPN and CDR2 SVGIG (reference sequence). CDR3 length: 12 residues. CDR3 sequence reads: CVWGDRGYEQYF. The CDR3, as DNA: TGTGTCTGGGGGGACAGGGGCTACGAGCAGTACTTC.

On this clonotype: Lacking the conserved final phenylalanine or tryptophan, this CDR3 likely reflects a read error. No DNA is shown, since the ends of the CDR3 on it are uncertain; the CDR3 is the one TCRdb lists. The chain carries TRBV6-2 or TRBV6-3 and TRBJ1-2. The CDR3 length equals 12 residues, ends included. Germline lookup yields CDR1 MNHEY and CDR2 SVGEGT. This chain's CDR3 is CASSPTAYGYAI.

This clonotype was seen only once. The germline gene is not matched at one end of the junction; a read error may be the cause. The chain uses TRBV5-4 and TRBJ2-2; TRBD1 aligns across 10 bases. The CDR3 is made up of 16 amino acids. Germline V gene sequence: CDR1 SGHNT, CDR2 YYREEE (reference sequence). This CDR3 reads CASSSPGQGSAGELFF. CDR3 bases: TGTGCCAGCAGCTCCCCGGGACAGGGGTCTGCCGGGGAGCTGTTCTTT.

The CDR3 region is CTKSSWDRGRNSPLHF. The CDR3 nucleotides are TGCACCAAAAGCTCCTGGGACAGGGGAAGGAATTCACCCCTCCACTTT. The rearrangement uses TRBV4-3 and TRBJ1-6, with 10 nucleotides matching TRBD1. The CDR3 is made up of 16 amino acids. The germline CDR1 and CDR2 sequences are LGHNA and YSLEER.

The chain carries TRBV18 and TRBJ2-5; D gene unclear. Germline values: CDR1 KGHSH, CDR2 LQKENI. The length of the CDR3 is 15 residues. The V and J ends lost 3 bases and 1 base respectively, with 12 bases between them. CDR3 bases: TGTGCCAGCTCACCGGACCCGGGCAGCCAAGAGACCCAGTACTTC. It translates to CASSPDPGSQETQYF. The full variable domain, rest sourced from reference TRBV18 and TRBJ2-5, is NAGVMQNPRHLVRRRGQEARLRCSPMKGHSHVYWYRQLPEEGLKFMVYLQKENIIDESGMPKERFSAEFPKEGPSILRIQQVVRGDSAAYFCASSPDPGSQETQYFGPGTRLLVL.

As regards this clonotype: The missing conserved phenylalanine or tryptophan at the end of this CDR3 makes a read error likely. Because the CDR3's place on the DNA is in doubt, the DNA is left out and the CDR3 is given as listed by TCRdb. The chain recombines TRBV4-2 with TRBJ2-1; TRBD1 is the table's D call, not checked against the DNA. The CDR3 has 16 residues if both end residues are counted. CDR1 is LGHNA, CDR2 YNFKEQ, per germline. This CDR3 is CANSNAGGQGNNEQLL.

This clonotype appeared many times. J is TRBJ2-5 and V is TRBV12-3 or TRBV12-4, with 8 bases lining up with TRBD2. With 6 bases clipped from V and 4 bases from J, the junction kept 4 bases outside the gene matches. The CDR3 is 13 amino acids. The CDR3 sequence: CASRRGDGETQYF. The CDR3 bases are TGTGCCAGCAGGCGGGGGGACGGAGAGACCCAGTACTTC.

The J gene is TRBJ2-1, the V gene TRBV2; TRBD2 is a possible D gene (5 bases). The CDR3 length is 14 residues. V lost 7 bases and J 3 bases, leaving 13 bases between the germline ends. Germline loops: CDR1 SNHLY, CDR2 FYNNEI. The CDR3 reads CASNFRDIYNEQFF. The CDR3 DNA follows: TGTGCCAGCAATTTCCGGGATATCTACAATGAGCAGTTCTTC.

To note about this clonotype: The junction departs from germline at one end; a sequencing error may be responsible. The rearrangement joins TRBV29-1 to TRBJ1-1; the match to TRBD1 covers 7 bases. Germline V gene data show CDR1 as SQVTM and CDR2 as ANQGSEA. This CDR3 has 14 residues. For the CDR3, the DNA is TGCAGCGTGTGTCCAAGGGGGCGGAACACTGAAGCTTCCTTT. This gives the protein CSVCPRGRNTEASF.

The chain links TRBV28 to TRBJ2-2; TRBD1 matches at 7 bases. Germline CDR1 MDHEN, CDR2 SYDVKM. V was pared by 3 bases and J by 7 bases, with 11 bases of the junction left unmatched. This CDR3 has 16 residues. CDR3 protein: CASSFPQGSYIGELFF. CDR3 DNA: TGTGCCAGCAGTTTCCCACAGGGGTCTTACATCGGGGAGCTGTTTTTT.

Of note for this clonotype: It may be a read error: a sequence one base away is much more abundant. The chain joins TRBV7-9 to TRBJ2-1; maybe TRBD2 (6 bases). The V gene's germline CDR1 is SEHNR and CDR2 FQNEAQ (reference sequence). The CDR3 has 14 residues. The DNA for the CDR3 is TGTGCCACCCCTCTGTCGGGAGAGTACAATGAGCGGTTCTTC. Amino acid sequence: CATPLSGEYNERFF.

Note on this clonotype: At one of its ends the junction is not consistent with the germline gene, which may arise from a read error. The chain uses TRBV6-2 or TRBV6-3 and TRBJ2-1; tentative D call: TRBD1 (5 bases). The CDR3 consists of 16 residues. Germline lookup yields CDR1 MNHEY and CDR2 SVGEGT. The CDR3 sequence: CASGGQVLSSYYEQFF. The CDR3 DNA is TGTGCCAGCGGCGGACAAGTCCTTAGCTCCTACTATGAGCAGTTCTTC.

The V gene is TRBV6-5, the J gene TRBJ1-1; 9 nucleotides align to TRBD1. V dropped 10 bases and J dropped 8; count of bases not matched to a gene: 8. Germline V gives CDR1 MNHEY, CDR2 SVGAGI. The CDR3 runs to 12 residues. The CDR3 protein is CAISYGTGEAFF. CDR3 nucleotides: TGTGCCATCAGCTACGGGACAGGGGAAGCTTTCTTT.

This clonotype appeared a few times. The CDR3 protein is CSVVRGSSTDTQYF. CDR3 DNA: TGCAGCGTTGTACGGGGTAGTTCTACAGATACGCAGTATTTT. The chain carries TRBV29-1 and TRBJ2-3, with a weak D call TRBD2 (5 bases). Germline loops: CDR1 SQVTM, CDR2 ANQGSEA. The CDR3 spans 14 residues. Trimming removed 4 bases from V and 3 bases from J, with 14 bases in between.

On this clonotype: The germline gene is not matched at one end of the junction; a read error may be the cause. The J gene is TRBJ2-3, the V gene TRBV11-1, with D possibly matching TRBD2 (5 bases). Germline loops: CDR1 SGHAT, CDR2 FQDESV (reference sequence). The CDR3 extends over 19 amino acids. The chain's CDR3 is CASSSGRSSVGARTDTHYF. The CDR3 DNA reads as TGTGCCAGCAGTTCTGGGAGAAGCTCTGTTGGAGCCCGCACAGATACGCACTATTTT.